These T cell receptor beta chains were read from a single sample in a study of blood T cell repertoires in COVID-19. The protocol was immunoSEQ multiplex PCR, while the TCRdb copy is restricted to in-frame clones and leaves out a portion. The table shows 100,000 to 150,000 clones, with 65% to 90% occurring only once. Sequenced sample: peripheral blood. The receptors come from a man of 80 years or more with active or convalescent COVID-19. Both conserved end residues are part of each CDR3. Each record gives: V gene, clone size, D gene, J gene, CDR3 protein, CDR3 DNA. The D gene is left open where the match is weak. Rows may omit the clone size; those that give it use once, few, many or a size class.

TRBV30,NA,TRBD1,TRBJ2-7,CAWRVPGQGYEQYF,TGTGCCTGGAGAGTACCGGGACAGGGCTACGAGCAGTACTTC
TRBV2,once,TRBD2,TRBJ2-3,CASRDRDYPTDTQYF,TGTGCCAGCAGAGATCGGGACTACCCCACAGATACGCAGTATTTT
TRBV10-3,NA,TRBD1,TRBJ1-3,CAISESPGGGNTIYF,TGTGCCATCAGTGAGTCGCCAGGGGGAGGAAACACCATATATTTT
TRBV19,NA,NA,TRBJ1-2,CASAQGRGYNTF,TGTGCCAGTGCCCAAGGAAGGGGTTACAACACCTTC
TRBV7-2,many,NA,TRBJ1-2,CASSLARRQTYGYTF,TGTGCCAGCAGCTTAGCGCGGAGACAGACCTATGGCTACACCTTC
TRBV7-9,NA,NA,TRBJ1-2,CASSLGQDYGYTF,TGTGCCAGCAGCTTAGGCCAGGACTATGGCTACACCTTC
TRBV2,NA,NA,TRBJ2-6,CATLPQGGSSGANVLTF,TGTGCCACCCTGCCTCAGGGCGGCAGCTCTGGGGCCAACGTCCTGACTTTC
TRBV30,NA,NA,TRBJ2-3,CAWRGGYHTQYF,TGTGCCTGGCGCGGGGGCTACCATACGCAGTATTTT
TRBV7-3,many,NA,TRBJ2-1,CASSLRAEAFSSYNEQFF,TGTGCCAGCAGCTTGAGGGCCGAAGCGTTCAGCTCCTACAATGAGCAGTTCTTC
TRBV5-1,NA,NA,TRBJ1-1,CASSFKGVPEAFF,TGCGCCAGCAGCTTCAAGGGAGTCCCTGAAGCTTTCTTT
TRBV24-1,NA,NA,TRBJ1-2,CATSGGTHYGYTF,TGTGCCACCAGTGGCGGGACCCACTATGGCTACACCTTC
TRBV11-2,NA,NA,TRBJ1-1,CASSLSGNTEAFF,TGTGCCAGCAGCCTTTCAGGGAACACTGAAGCTTTCTTT
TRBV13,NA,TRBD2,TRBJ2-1,CASSSGLAANTEQFF,TGTGCCAGCAGCTCGGGACTAGCGGCGAATACAGAGCAGTTCTTC
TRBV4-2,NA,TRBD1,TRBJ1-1,CASSQPQGATEAFF,TGTGCCAGCAGCCAACCACAGGGGGCCACTGAAGCTTTCTTT
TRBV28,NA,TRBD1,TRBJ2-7,CASRRGQALEQYF,TGTGCCAGCCGTCGGGGACAGGCCCTTGAGCAGTACTTC
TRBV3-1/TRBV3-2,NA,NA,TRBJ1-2,CASSPQGGRYTF,TGTGCCAGCAGTCCCCAGGGCGGAAGGTACACCTTC
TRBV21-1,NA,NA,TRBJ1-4,CASIDPSRHTQATNEKLFF,TGTGCCAGCATAGACCCTTCTCGACATACCCAGGCAACTAATGAAAAACTGTTTTTT
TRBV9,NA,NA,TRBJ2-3,CASSASLGGTISPSTDTQYF,TGTGCCAGCAGCGCCTCCCTAGGGGGGACTATTTCTCCTAGCACAGATACGCAGTATTTT
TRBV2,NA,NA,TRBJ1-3,CASKLDSGNTIYF,TGTGCCAGCAAATTAGACAGCGGAAACACCATATATTTT
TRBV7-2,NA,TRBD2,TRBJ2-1,CASSPYSREAAIF,TGTGCCAGCAGCCCATATTCGCGGGAGGCCGCCATCTTC
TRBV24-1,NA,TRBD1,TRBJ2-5,CATSDTGTGVKETQYF,TGTGCCACCAGTGATACGGGGACAGGAGTTAAAGAGACCCAGTACTTC
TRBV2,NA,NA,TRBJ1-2,CASSRDTSRGYGYTF,TGTGCCAGCAGCCGGGACACTTCAAGGGGCTATGGCTACACCTTC
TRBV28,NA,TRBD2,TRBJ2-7,CASGGESYEQYF,TGTGCCAGCGGGGGGGAGTCCTACGAGCAGTACTTC
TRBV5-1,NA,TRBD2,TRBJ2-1,CASSLGGGIAGGHGLNEQFF,TGCGCCAGCAGCTTGGGAGGGGGAATAGCGGGAGGACACGGGCTTAATGAGCAGTTCTTC
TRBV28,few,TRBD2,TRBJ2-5,CASSPRAGGAQETQYF,TGTGCCAGCAGTCCCCGTGCCGGGGGGGCCCAAGAGACCCAGTACTTC
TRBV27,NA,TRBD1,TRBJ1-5,CASRGTDQPQHF,TGTGCCAGCAGAGGGACAGATCAGCCCCAGCATTTT
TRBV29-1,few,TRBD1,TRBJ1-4,CSVGQGNEKLFF,TGCAGCGTCGGACAGGGGAATGAAAAACTGTTTTTT
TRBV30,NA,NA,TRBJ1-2,CAWSVGLKGYGYTF,TGTGCCTGGAGTGTAGGACTAAAGGGTTATGGCTACACCTTC
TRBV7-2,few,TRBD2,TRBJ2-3,CASSLGLAVTDTQYF,TGTGCCAGCAGCTTAGGACTAGCGGTCACAGATACGCAGTATTTT
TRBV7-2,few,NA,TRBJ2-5,CASSSFYQSQGTQYF,TGTGCCAGCAGCTCCTTTTACCAGTCACAGGGGACCCAGTACTTC
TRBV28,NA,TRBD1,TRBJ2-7,CASRPPTLQGRYEQYF,TGTGCCAGCAGACCTCCTACGCTACAGGGGCGGTACGAGCAGTACTTC
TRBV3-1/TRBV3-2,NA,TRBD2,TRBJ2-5,CASSPPSGGRKTQYF,TGTGCCAGCAGCCCACCTAGCGGGGGGAGAAAGACCCAGTACTTC
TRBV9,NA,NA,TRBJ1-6,CASSVEGEGINSPLHF,TGTGCCAGCAGCGTAGAAGGGGAGGGGATTAATTCACCCCTCCACTTT
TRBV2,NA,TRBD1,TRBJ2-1,CASSELGTGTYNEQFF,TGTGCCAGCAGTGAACTGGGGACAGGGACCTACAATGAGCAGTTCTTC
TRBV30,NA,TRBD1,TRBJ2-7,CAWDRLPGGNEQYF,TGTGCCTGGGACCGACTCCCAGGGGGCAACGAGCAGTACTTC
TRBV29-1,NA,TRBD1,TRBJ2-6,CSVLGGAGANVLTF,TGCAGCGTCCTAGGGGGCGCTGGGGCCAACGTCCTGACTTTC
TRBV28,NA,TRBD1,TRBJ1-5,CASSRYRGSGNQPQHF,TGTGCCAGCAGCCGTTACAGGGGGTCGGGCAATCAGCCCCAGCATTTT
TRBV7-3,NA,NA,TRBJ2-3,CASSPLSGVGGTDTQYF,TGTGCCAGCAGTCCTCTGAGCGGAGTGGGTGGCACAGATACGCAGTATTTT
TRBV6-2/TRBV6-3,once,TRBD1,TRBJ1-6,CASSLTGEDSPLHF,TGTGCCAGCAGTTTGACAGGGGAGGATTCACCCCTCCACTTT
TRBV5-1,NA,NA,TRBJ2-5,CASSLARETQYF,TGCGCCAGCAGCTTGGCCAGAGAGACCCAGTACTTC
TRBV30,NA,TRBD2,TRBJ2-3,CAWSVRLAASTDTQYF,TGTGCCTGGAGTGTACGGCTAGCGGCTAGCACAGATACGCAGTATTTT
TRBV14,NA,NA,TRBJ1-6,CASSLVGGNSPLHF,TGTGCCAGCAGCCTAGTCGGGGGGAATTCACCCCTCCACTTT
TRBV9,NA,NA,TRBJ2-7,CASSAGSYEQYF,TGTGCCAGCAGCGCAGGATCCTACGAGCAGTACTTC
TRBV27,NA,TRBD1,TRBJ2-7,CASSLNARGSPYEQYF,TGTGCCAGCAGTTTAAACGCCAGGGGGTCTCCCTACGAGCAGTACTTC
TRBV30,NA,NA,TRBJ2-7,CAWTRDSGGFEQYF,TGTGCCTGGACCAGGGACAGCGGGGGATTCGAGCAGTACTTC
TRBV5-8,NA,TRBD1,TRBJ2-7,CASSRSGQGPFEQYF,TGTGCCAGCAGCCGATCGGGACAGGGGCCGTTCGAGCAGTACTTC
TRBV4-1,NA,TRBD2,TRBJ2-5,CASSQDGVAGEETQYF,TGCGCCAGCAGCCAAGATGGGGTAGCGGGAGAGGAGACCCAGTACTTC
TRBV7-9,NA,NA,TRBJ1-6,CASSPGISPLHF,TGTGCCAGCAGCCCAGGGATTTCACCCCTCCACTTT
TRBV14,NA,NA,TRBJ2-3,CASSHVGRTDTQYF,TGTGCCAGCAGCCACGTGGGGCGCACAGATACGCAGTATTTT
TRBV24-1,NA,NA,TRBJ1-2,CATVSLQGQRGYTF,TGTGCCACCGTTTCCCTCCAGGGGCAACGCGGCTACACCTTC